The T cell receptor (beta chain) described here comes from a study of OX40 agonist ivuxolimab in advanced cancers. Study information: Averaging about 60 years in age, with a range of roughly 23 to 80, the cohort was about 85% male.

V was pared by 5 bases and J by 0 bases, with 8 bases between. The CDR3 extends over 14 amino acids. CDR1 SGHRS and CDR2 YFSETQ come from the germline V gene. A word on this clone: Its cognate antigen is unknown.

Study observations and caveats: Relative to CD4+, CD8+ T cells held more expanded clones on average.

The method was immunoSEQ multiplex PCR; TCRdb's version includes in-frame clones alone and lacks a portion of them. The table lists about 58,000 clones, approximately 83% of them singletons. The J gene is TRBJ1-4, the V gene TRBV5-1, with D unresolved. The sequence was obtained from an adult with an advanced solid tumor such as melanoma, head and neck, liver or kidney cancer. Specimen: CD4+ or CD8+ T cells sorted from blood, collected in a trial of the OX40 agonist ivuxolimab. The DNA of the CDR3 is TGCGCCAGCAGTTGGACGGCAACTAATGAAAAACTGTTTTTT. Protein: CASSWTATNEKLFF.